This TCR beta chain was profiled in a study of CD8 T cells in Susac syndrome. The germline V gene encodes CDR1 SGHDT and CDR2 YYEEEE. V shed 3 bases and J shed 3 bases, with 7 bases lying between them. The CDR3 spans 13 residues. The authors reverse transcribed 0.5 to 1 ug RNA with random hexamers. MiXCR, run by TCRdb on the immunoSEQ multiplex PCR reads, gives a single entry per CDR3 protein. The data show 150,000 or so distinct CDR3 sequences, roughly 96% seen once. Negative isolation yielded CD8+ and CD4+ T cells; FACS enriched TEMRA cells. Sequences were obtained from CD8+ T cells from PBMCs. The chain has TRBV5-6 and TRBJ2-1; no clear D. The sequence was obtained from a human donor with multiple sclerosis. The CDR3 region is CASSSPFYNEQFF. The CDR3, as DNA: TGTGCCAGCAGCTCCCCGTTCTACAATGAGCAGTTCTTC.